This is a list of T cell receptor beta chains from one sample in a study of shared clonotypes between healthy human individuals. Libraries were prepared by immunoSEQ multiplex PCR; TCRdb keeps only in-frame clonotypes and omits some of them. Counted here are about 1 million clones, 60% to 80% occurring once; the ten biggest clones make up roughly 1.5%. The sequencing sample was made of memory CD4+ T cells sorted from blood. The receptors come from a man younger than 35 in good health. The CDR3 runs from the conserved cysteine through the conserved F or W. Fields, in order: clone size, D gene, J gene, V gene, CDR3 DNA, CDR3 protein. The D gene is left open where the match is weak. The size field is filled for only some rows; it gives once, few, many or a size class.

>few|.|TRBJ1-3|TRBV30
TGTGCCTGGAGTGTGTTAGTGGCTGGAAACACCATATATTTT
CAWSVLVAGNTIYF
>.|.|TRBJ2-1|TRBV5-8
TGTGCCAGCAGCTGGGGCAACTACCAAGGCAATGAGCAGTTCTTC
CASSWGNYQGNEQFF
>.|.|TRBJ2-7|TRBV18
TGTGCCAGCTCACCACAGCACGCCCCCCTTAGTAGGGAGCAGTACTTC
CASSPQHAPLSREQYF
>.|.|TRBJ2-7|TRBV2
TGTGCCAGCATGTCTGACAGGAACTCCTACGAGCAGTACTTC
CASMSDRNSYEQYF
>.|TRBD1|TRBJ2-7|TRBV27
TGTGCCAGCAGTTTATCAGGGACAGCCTACGAGCAGTACTTC
CASSLSGTAYEQYF
>.|.|TRBJ2-5|TRBV5-6
TGTGCCAGCAGCTTGGCCCGGGAACAAGAGACCCAGTACTTC
CASSLAREQETQYF
>.|.|TRBJ2-7|TRBV13
TGTGCCAGCAGCGTGGGTAAGGGGAAGGCCTACGAGCAGTACTTC
CASSVGKGKAYEQYF
>.|.|TRBJ1-5|TRBV7-9
TGTGCCAGCAGCTTAGGAGAGGGTGGGAATCAGCCCCAGCATTTT
CASSLGEGGNQPQHF
>.|.|TRBJ1-6|TRBV11-2
TGTGCCAGCAGCTTACCCCGAGCGTCAGGATCACCCCTCCACTTT
CASSLPRASGSPLHF
>.|.|TRBJ1-1|TRBV10-3
TGTGCCATCAGTGAGAGTTCAGGGGCCTATGAAGCTTTCTTT
CAISESSGAYEAFF
>.|TRBD2|TRBJ2-2|TRBV7-6
TGTGCCAGCAGCTCCCGGACTAGCGCGAACACCGGGGAGCTGTTTTTT
CASSSRTSANTGELFF
>.|.|TRBJ2-1|TRBV19
TGTGCCAGTGGGTCCTACAATGAGCAGTTCTTC
CASGSYNEQFF
>.|TRBD1|TRBJ1-2|TRBV6-5
TGTGCCAGCAGTTACACCGGGACAGGGGCCGGTGGCTACACCTTC
CASSYTGTGAGGYTF
>.|TRBD2|TRBJ2-7|TRBV29-1
TGCAGCGTTGAACGGGGGGCCTACGAGCAGTACTTC
CSVERGAYEQYF
>.|.|TRBJ2-7|TRBV7-8
TGTGCCAGCAGCTTAGCTTCCTGGGGGGCCGGCTCCTACGAGCAGTACTTC
CASSLASWGAGSYEQYF
>.|TRBD1|TRBJ1-6|TRBV4-1
TGCGCCAGCAGCCATCCGGGACAGGGGATCTCACCCCTCCACTTT
CASSHPGQGISPLHF
>few|.|TRBJ1-3|TRBV5-1
TGCGCCAGCAGCTTGATGGGGGCAACTGGAAACACCATATATTTT
CASSLMGATGNTIYF
>.|.|TRBJ2-7|TRBV18
TGTGCCAGCTCACCACCAGGGTCCGAGCAGTACTTC
CASSPPGSEQYF
>.|.|TRBJ1-5|TRBV30
TGTGCCTGGAGCCCACACGACAAAACTCAGCCCCAGCATTTT
CAWSPHDKTQPQHF
>.|.|TRBJ1-4|TRBV30
TGTGCCTGGACCGAGGGGAGTCGGGGTGAAAAACTGTTTTTT
CAWTEGSRGEKLFF
>.|TRBD1|TRBJ2-7|TRBV6-1
TGTGCCAGCTATACGAGGGGACAGGGACCCTACGAGCAGTACTTC
CASYTRGQGPYEQYF
>.|.|TRBJ1-3|TRBV2
TGTGCCAGCAGTGATAAGGCCGCGGACGGGTTCTCTGGAAACACCATATATTTT
CASSDKAADGFSGNTIYF
>.|.|TRBJ2-3|TRBV4-1
TGCGCCAGCAGCCAAGGTGAAGGATCGGGCACAGATACGCAGTATTTT
CASSQGEGSGTDTQYF
>.|.|TRBJ1-2|TRBV6-6
TGTGCCAGCAGTTACTCGGCAGTTAACTATGGCTACACCTTC
CASSYSAVNYGYTF
>.|.|TRBJ2-7|TRBV30
TGTGCCTGGAGGTCGGGCTACGAGCAGTACTTC
CAWRSGYEQYF
>.|.|TRBJ2-7|TRBV6-5
TGTGCCAGCAGTTACGGCTTTCAAATAAACTACGAGCAGTACTTC
CASSYGFQINYEQYF
>.|.|TRBJ2-1|TRBV5-1
TGCGCCAGCAGCTTGGGACTAGCCTACAATGAGCAGTTCTTC
CASSLGLAYNEQFF
>.|.|TRBJ2-5|TRBV12-1
TGTGCCAGCAGCTTCCCCCCGAGTCCAGAGACCCAGTACTTC
CASSFPPSPETQYF
>.|.|TRBJ1-1|TRBV6-6
TGTGCCAGCAGCCGAGGCGATGGGTCCTTTAGCACTGAAGCTTTCTTT
CASSRGDGSFSTEAFF
>.|.|TRBJ1-2|TRBV28
TGTGCCAGCAGTTTTGTCGGAGCAGGGGTGAAGGGCTACACCTTC
CASSFVGAGVKGYTF
>.|.|TRBJ1-6|TRBV6-6
TGTGCCAGCAGGCCGACAGTCTATAATTCACCCCTCCACTTT
CASRPTVYNSPLHF
>once|.|TRBJ2-2|TRBV25-1
TGTGCCAGCAGCAGGGAGACCGGGGAGCTGTTTTTT
CASSRETGELFF
>.|.|TRBJ1-5|TRBV19
TGTGCCAGTAGTATAGGGGTGGATAGAAGCAATCAGCCCCAGCATTTT
CASSIGVDRSNQPQHF
>.|TRBD1|TRBJ1-4|TRBV6-6
TGTGCCAGCAGCTCCGGACAGGGCCGAAAACTGTTTTTT
CASSSGQGRKLFF
>once|.|TRBJ2-1|TRBV18
TGTGCCAGCTCACCACCCCTGACGGGCAATGAGCAGTTCTTC
CASSPPLTGNEQFF
>.|.|TRBJ1-2|TRBV10-3
TGTGCCATCAGAGGGGAGGGGGGCGGCTACACCTTC
CAIRGEGGGYTF
>.|.|TRBJ2-1|TRBV30
TGTGCCTGGAGCCGGGGACGTCATAGCAATGAGCAGTTCTTC
CAWSRGRHSNEQFF
>.|.|TRBJ1-3|TRBV28
TGTGCCAGCAGCAGACAGGGAAACACCATATATTTT
CASSRQGNTIYF
>once|.|TRBJ1-1|TRBV9
TGTGCCAGCAGCGTAGTGTCGAACACTGAAGCTTTCTTT
CASSVVSNTEAFF
>.|TRBD1|TRBJ1-4|TRBV4-1
TGCGCCAGCAGCCAATACCACAGGGGGCCTTATGAAAAACTGTTTTTT
CASSQYHRGPYEKLFF